A selection of T cell receptor beta chains follows, all from one sample in a study of T-cell reconstitution after alpha-beta-depleted transplantation in children. From the PCR reads, TCRdb called clonotypes with MiXCR, one entry per CDR3 protein. This table holds approximately 630,000 distinct CDR3 sequences, over 10% found once. The sequencing here drew on PBMCs, taken before TCRalphabeta/CD19-depleted stem cell transplant. These receptors were obtained from a girl aged 2-10 years with congenital amegakaryocytic thrombocytopenia, due to receive a stem cell transplant. The CDR3 runs from the conserved cysteine through the conserved F or W. The D gene is left open where the match is weak. Clone sizes are given selectively: once, few, many, or a class where the clone is expanded.

v_call: TRBV5-1
j_call: TRBJ2-4
d_call: TRBD2
clone_size: few
cdr3_nt: TGCGCCAGCAGCTTCTTAGCGGGAGCCAAAAACATTCAGTACTTC
cdr3_aa: CASSFLAGAKNIQYF

v_call: TRBV7-6
j_call: TRBJ2-7
d_call: -
clone_size: -
cdr3_nt: TGTGCCAGCAGCTTAGGTTGGGGAGGCGACGAGCAGTACTTC
cdr3_aa: CASSLGWGGDEQYF

v_call: TRBV5-1
j_call: TRBJ2-1
d_call: TRBD2
clone_size: many
cdr3_nt: TGCGCCAGCAGCTTCCCCCGAGCGGGAGGGCTCGATGAGCAGTTCTTC
cdr3_aa: CASSFPRAGGLDEQFF

v_call: TRBV20-1
j_call: TRBJ2-1
d_call: TRBD1
clone_size: few
cdr3_nt: TGCAGTGCAAACACAGGGGGCTTCTACAATGAGCAGTTCTTC
cdr3_aa: CSANTGGFYNEQFF

v_call: TRBV6-5
j_call: TRBJ2-3
d_call: TRBD1
clone_size: -
cdr3_nt: TGTGCCAGCAGTTACTCGGGGACAGGGGGCGCGAACTACGATACGCAGTATTTT
cdr3_aa: CASSYSGTGGANYDTQYF

v_call: TRBV27
j_call: TRBJ1-6
d_call: -
clone_size: -
cdr3_nt: TGTGCCAGCGGGGGAGGGAATTCACCCCTCCACTTT
cdr3_aa: CASGGGNSPLHF

v_call: TRBV20-1
j_call: TRBJ2-7
d_call: TRBD2
clone_size: -
cdr3_nt: TGCAGTGCTAGGAACGGGACTATCCACGAGCAGTACTTC
cdr3_aa: CSARNGTIHEQYF

v_call: TRBV5-1
j_call: TRBJ2-1
d_call: -
clone_size: many
cdr3_nt: TGCGCCAGCCTCCTGATCCCAAATAACGACGAGCAGTTCTTC
cdr3_aa: CASLLIPNNDEQFF

v_call: TRBV27
j_call: TRBJ1-1
d_call: -
clone_size: -
cdr3_nt: TGTGCCAGCAAAAGGGAGGGAGACACTGAAGCTTTCTTT
cdr3_aa: CASKREGDTEAFF

v_call: TRBV7-8
j_call: TRBJ1-1
d_call: -
clone_size: -
cdr3_nt: TGTGCCAGCAGCTTGGGACGGATATTGAACACTGAAGCTTTCTTT
cdr3_aa: CASSLGRILNTEAFF

v_call: TRBV12-3/TRBV12-4
j_call: TRBJ2-3
d_call: -
clone_size: many
cdr3_nt: TGTGCCAGCCCGGTCAAGGGGTTCTCGCGCACAGATACGCAGTATTTT
cdr3_aa: CASPVKGFSRTDTQYF

v_call: TRBV28
j_call: TRBJ2-1
d_call: TRBD2
clone_size: few
cdr3_nt: TGTGCCAGCAGTTCCCGGACTAGCGGGCCCCTCGGCAATGAGCAGTTCTTC
cdr3_aa: CASSSRTSGPLGNEQFF

v_call: TRBV20-1
j_call: TRBJ2-5
d_call: -
clone_size: many
cdr3_nt: TGCAGTGCTTCTAGGGAGAGGGAGACCCAGTACTTC
cdr3_aa: CSASRERETQYF

v_call: TRBV12-3/TRBV12-4
j_call: TRBJ2-7
d_call: TRBD2
clone_size: many
cdr3_nt: TGTGCCAGCAGTTCAGGACTAGCGGGAGCTTATACCTACGAGCAGTACTTC
cdr3_aa: CASSSGLAGAYTYEQYF

v_call: TRBV5-1
j_call: TRBJ1-2
d_call: -
clone_size: many
cdr3_nt: TGTGCCAGCAGCTTAGGACCTAACTATGGCTACACCTTC
cdr3_aa: CASSLGPNYGYTF

v_call: TRBV5-1
j_call: TRBJ2-1
d_call: -
clone_size: few
cdr3_nt: TGCGCCAGCAGCTTGTCCGGGGACTCCTACAATGAGCAGTTCTTC
cdr3_aa: CASSLSGDSYNEQFF

v_call: TRBV29-1
j_call: TRBJ1-1
d_call: -
clone_size: many
cdr3_nt: TGCAGCGTTGAAGGTCAGGAAGCTTTCTTT
cdr3_aa: CSVEGQEAFF

v_call: TRBV18
j_call: TRBJ1-2
d_call: -
clone_size: few
cdr3_nt: TGTGCCAGCTCCGGCCAGGGAGTTTACTATGGCTACACCTTC
cdr3_aa: CASSGQGVYYGYTF

v_call: TRBV29-1
j_call: TRBJ1-1
d_call: -
clone_size: many
cdr3_nt: TGCAGCGTTGAAGGTGGTGGGGGAAGTACTGAAGCTTTCTTT
cdr3_aa: CSVEGGGGSTEAFF

v_call: TRBV29-1
j_call: TRBJ2-1
d_call: -
clone_size: few
cdr3_nt: TGCAGCGTTGTGGCTTTAAGCTCCTACAATGAGCAGTTCTTC
cdr3_aa: CSVVALSSYNEQFF

v_call: TRBV20-1
j_call: TRBJ2-7
d_call: -
clone_size: many
cdr3_nt: TGCAGTGCTAGAGGCGTCTCCTACGAGCAGTACTTC
cdr3_aa: CSARGVSYEQYF

v_call: TRBV7-6
j_call: TRBJ2-5
d_call: -
clone_size: many
cdr3_nt: TGTGCCAGCAGCTTAGTGGTAGCTCCTAGAGAGACCCAGTACTTC
cdr3_aa: CASSLVVAPRETQYF

v_call: TRBV7-8
j_call: TRBJ2-7
d_call: TRBD1
clone_size: many
cdr3_nt: TGTGCCAGCAGCCCCTTACGTGGGACAGGACCTCCCTACGAGCAGTACTTC
cdr3_aa: CASSPLRGTGPPYEQYF

v_call: TRBV7-9
j_call: TRBJ1-5
d_call: TRBD1
clone_size: many
cdr3_nt: TGTGCCAGCAGCGACAGGGATCAGCCCCAGCATTTT
cdr3_aa: CASSDRDQPQHF

v_call: TRBV5-1
j_call: TRBJ2-1
d_call: -
clone_size: -
cdr3_nt: TGCGCCAGCAGCTTGGGGACCACTACGCAGCAGTTCTTC
cdr3_aa: CASSLGTTTQQFF

v_call: TRBV30
j_call: TRBJ2-1
d_call: -
clone_size: many
cdr3_nt: TGTGCCTGGAGGTACAGGGGACTGGAGGAGCAGTTCTTC
cdr3_aa: CAWRYRGLEEQFF

v_call: TRBV6-5
j_call: TRBJ2-7
d_call: -
clone_size: few
cdr3_nt: TGTGCCAGCAGTTACGGATCTAACTACGAGCAGTACTTC
cdr3_aa: CASSYGSNYEQYF

v_call: TRBV12-3/TRBV12-4
j_call: TRBJ2-1
d_call: TRBD1
clone_size: -
cdr3_nt: TGTGCCAGCACCGAAGGGACAGGGGGCAACAATGAGCAGTTCTTC
cdr3_aa: CASTEGTGGNNEQFF

v_call: TRBV24-1
j_call: TRBJ2-2
d_call: -
clone_size: many
cdr3_nt: TGTGCCACCAGTGATATCCAACTCACCGGGGAGCTGTTTTTT
cdr3_aa: CATSDIQLTGELFF

v_call: TRBV5-1
j_call: TRBJ2-7
d_call: TRBD1
clone_size: few
cdr3_nt: TGCGCCAGCAGCCTGGGCCTCGACAGGGGTTCGTCCTACGAGCAGTACTTC
cdr3_aa: CASSLGLDRGSSYEQYF

v_call: TRBV20-1
j_call: TRBJ1-4
d_call: TRBD1
clone_size: many
cdr3_nt: TGCAGTGCTAGATGGGGACAGGCCAAGGGGAATGAAAAACTGTTTTTT
cdr3_aa: CSARWGQAKGNEKLFF

v_call: TRBV12-3/TRBV12-4
j_call: TRBJ1-2
d_call: -
clone_size: many
cdr3_nt: TGTGCCAGTGGACAAACTGAATATGGCTACACCTTC
cdr3_aa: CASGQTEYGYTF

v_call: TRBV12-3/TRBV12-4
j_call: TRBJ2-4
d_call: -
clone_size: many
cdr3_nt: TGTGCCAGCAGGAAGGAGAGCATGCATGGTTTTTTCGAAAACATTCAGTACTTC
cdr3_aa: CASRKESMHGFFENIQYF

v_call: TRBV6-4
j_call: TRBJ2-1
d_call: TRBD1
clone_size: few
cdr3_nt: TGTGCCAGCAGACCGGGACAGGGGGCAAGTGAGCAGTTCTTC
cdr3_aa: CASRPGQGASEQFF

v_call: TRBV28
j_call: TRBJ1-6
d_call: -
clone_size: many
cdr3_nt: TGTGCCAGCAAGGTACGGGAAAATTCACCCCTCCACTTT
cdr3_aa: CASKVRENSPLHF

v_call: TRBV15
j_call: TRBJ2-1
d_call: -
clone_size: -
cdr3_nt: TGTGCCACCAGCAGAGTACAGGGAAATGAGCAGTTCTTC
cdr3_aa: CATSRVQGNEQFF

v_call: TRBV29-1
j_call: TRBJ2-2
d_call: TRBD2
clone_size: many
cdr3_nt: TGCAGCTCCCCTGGGGGGGAGGGGACCGGGGAGCTGTTTTTT
cdr3_aa: CSSPGGEGTGELFF

v_call: TRBV9
j_call: TRBJ2-1
d_call: -
clone_size: -
cdr3_nt: TGTGCCAGCAGCGTAGCACACAATGAGCAGTTCTTC
cdr3_aa: CASSVAHNEQFF

v_call: TRBV12-3/TRBV12-4
j_call: TRBJ2-5
d_call: -
clone_size: many
cdr3_nt: TGTGCCAGCAGCGGCGGCTTAGAGGAGACCCAGTACTTC
cdr3_aa: CASSGGLEETQYF

v_call: TRBV30
j_call: TRBJ2-1
d_call: -
clone_size: few
cdr3_nt: TGTGCCTGGAGTGTAAGGTCGGGGACATTCGTATACAATGAGCAGTTCTTC
cdr3_aa: CAWSVRSGTFVYNEQFF

v_call: TRBV7-9
j_call: TRBJ2-1
d_call: TRBD2
clone_size: few
cdr3_nt: TGTGCCAGCAGCTTACTCTGGACTAGCGGCAATGAGCAGTTCTTC
cdr3_aa: CASSLLWTSGNEQFF